This T cell receptor (beta chain) was sequenced during a study of blood T cell repertoires in COVID-19. Only in-frame clones appear in the TCRdb table, and some are missing; sequencing was by immunoSEQ multiplex PCR. The sample includes 260,000 or so clones, over 75% seen only once; the top ten take roughly 9%. Germline V CDR1 and CDR2: SGHAT, FQNNGV. After removal of 3 bases from V and 5 bases from J, the junction contained 9 bases not matched to a gene. The CDR3 is made up of 16 amino acids. The rearrangement links TRBV11-2 to TRBJ2-3; 9 nucleotides line up with TRBD2. This TCR came from a man younger than 30 with active or convalescent COVID-19. Sequenced: peripheral blood. CDR3 DNA sequence: TGTGCCAGCAGCTTGATGGCGGGGGGGCCAGGAGATACGCAGTATTTT. Translation gives CASSLMAGGPGDTQYF.